This TCR beta chain emerged from a study of post-analysis software for immune sequencing data. For the study at large: Courses of disease covered relapsing-remitting, secondary progressive and progressive-relapsing multiple sclerosis. Study-level results: The study found TRBV5-6, TRBV5-1 and TRBV20-1 among several TRBV segments more frequent in patients than controls. Compared against controls, patients with multiple sclerosis displayed significantly lower normalized Chao1 diversity. The F measure placed samples prepared in the same batch into strongly shared clusters.

Unique molecular identifiers had been added to the TCR beta cDNA libraries. T cells numbering 1 to 10 million yielded cDNA molecules that totaled around 500,000. One entry per CDR3 protein, called by TCRdb with MiXCR from the PCR reads. The table records 500,000 to 600,000 distinct CDR3 sequences, 44% of them present only once. V gave up 7 bases and J gave up 7 bases; unmatched junction bases: 8. CDR1 and CDR2 from the germline V gene are MNHEY and SVGAGI. The CDR3 covers 15 residues. The table lists this clonotype with a few counts. Its target is not known. The rearrangement joins TRBV6-5 to TRBJ2-1, with 12 positions matching TRBD1. The TCR originated in a girl aged 5-17 years with multiple sclerosis. Sequencing input: blood. The CDR3 region has the DNA TGTGCCAGCACCCCGGGGGACAGGGGGCGGAATGAGCAGTTCTTC. It is translated as CASTPGDRGRNEQFF.